The 24 T cell receptor beta chains given below trace back to one sample, sequenced in a study of blood T cells in healthy people across ages. Through a sample-barcoded 5' primer and a J-beta primer mix, a second PCR was run for roughly 6 to 11 cycles. TCRdb independently ran MiXCR on the 5' RACE reads; one entry per CDR3 protein. The sample has more than 650,000 distinct CDR3 sequences; about 20% are singletons. Sequenced sample: blood. The receptors come from a man between 65 and 80 years old in good health.

This clonotype came up many times. The chain is built from TRBV5-1 and TRBJ1-3; D gene ambiguous. This CDR3 spans 16 amino acids. V was pared by 0 bases and J by 0 bases, with 10 bases between. In germline, CDR1 is SGHRS, CDR2 YFSETQ. In DNA, the CDR3 is TGCGCCAGCAGCTTGGATGTGGGATACTCTGGAAACACCATATATTTT. Its protein is CASSLDVGYSGNTIYF.

This chain joins TRBV7-9 and TRBJ2-7; 7 bases line up with TRBD1. The CDR3 is made up of 14 amino acids. V was clipped by 5 bases and J by 2 bases; unmatched bases: 6. Per the germline V gene, CDR1 is SEHNR and CDR2 is FQNEAQ (reference sequence). CDR3 nucleotide sequence: TGTGCCAGCAGCGCCACCGGGACAGCCTACGAGCAGTACTTC. The encoded protein is CASSATGTAYEQYF. The entire variable domain, with the rest obtained from reference TRBV7-9 and TRBJ2-7, is as follows: DTGVSQNPRHKITKRGQNVTFRCDPISEHNRLYWYRQTLGQGPEFLTYFQNEAQLEKSRLLSDRFSAERPKGSFSTLEIQRTEQGDSAMYLCASSATGTAYEQYFGPGTRLTVT.

The rearrangement uses TRBV15 and TRBJ2-7; D remains unclear. CDR3 length equals 15 residues. V lost 0 bases and J lost 0, with 9 bases in between. Germline CDR1 LNHNV, CDR2 YYDKDF (reference sequence). CDR3 nucleotide sequence: TGTGCCACCAGCAGAGATTTGGTCTACTCCTACGAGCAGTACGTC. Translating it yields CATSRDLVYSYEQYV.

The V gene is TRBV11-1, the J gene TRBJ2-7; D is undetermined. The CDR3 covers 14 residues. V gave up 0 bases and J gave up 4 bases, with 10 bases separating them. Germline V gene data show CDR1 as SGHAT and CDR2 as FQDESV (reference sequence). CDR3 DNA sequence: TGTGCCAGCAGCTTAGCGGGGAACCGTTACGAGCAGTACGTC. This translates into CASSLAGNRYEQYV.

The gene calls are TRBV12-3 or TRBV12-4 and TRBJ2-1; the match to TRBD2 covers 7 bases. Losses at the gene ends were 5 bases for V and 6 bases for J; bases not matched to a gene: 4. CDR3 length: 13 amino acids. The CDR3: CASSRPGGNEQFF. The CDR3 region has the DNA TGTGCCAGCAGTCGACCGGGAGGCAATGAGCAGTTCTTC.

The chain links TRBV12-3 or TRBV12-4 to TRBJ1-1; TRBD1 might be the D (5 bases). CDR3 length: 16 residues. Trimming took off 5 bases at V and 1 base at J, with 17 bases between the two ends. The CDR3 protein is CASSTWGGRTNTEAFF. In DNA, the CDR3 is TGTGCCAGCAGTACCTGGGGCGGCAGGACGAACACTGAAGCTTTCTTT.

This clonotype was counted between two and nine times. The chain combines TRBV6-2 or TRBV6-3 with TRBJ2-1; TRBD2 is a possible D gene (5 bases). Per the germline V gene, CDR1 is MNHEY and CDR2 is SVGEGT. The V and J ends lost 6 bases and 4 bases respectively, with 13 bases between them. The CDR3 runs to 14 residues. The DNA of the CDR3 is TGTGCCAGCAGACCCGGAGGAGGTTACAATGAGCAGTTCTTC. This translates into CASRPGGGYNEQFF.

This chain connects TRBV29-1 to TRBJ2-7; 11 bases align to TRBD2. The germline CDR1 and CDR2 sequences are SQVTM and ANQGSEA. The V and J ends lost 4 bases and 1 base, in that order; junction bases with no gene match: 3. There are 14 residues in the CDR3. CDR3 protein: CSVGGTSGSYEQYF. In DNA form, the CDR3 reads TGCAGCGTTGGGGGGACTAGCGGTTCCTACGAGCAGTACTTC.

The chain joins TRBV5-1 to TRBJ2-5; no definite D call. Matching the DNA end better, TRBJ2-1 makes the J call doubtful. In germline, CDR1 is SGHRS, CDR2 YFSETQ. CDR3 length equals 13 residues. CDR3 region: CASSFGVHNEQFF. As DNA, the CDR3 is TGCGCCAGCAGCTTCGGAGTTCACAATGAGCAGTTCTTC.

This clonotype turned up a few times. V and J are TRBV5-1 and TRBJ2-5; D uncertain. The closer fit of TRBJ2-1 to the DNA end suggests the J call may be wrong. In germline, CDR1 is SGHRS, CDR2 YFSETQ. The length of the CDR3 is 16 residues. CDR3 in DNA: TGCGCCAGCAGCGCCGACGACCCGCGTAGGCTGAACGAGCAGTTCTTC. It specifies CASSADDPRRLNEQFF.

Only a few counts were recorded for this clonotype. The rearrangement links TRBV24-1 to TRBJ1-2; D call uncertain. The V end was cut by 2 bases, the J end by 5 bases, with 8 bases between. From germline, CDR1 is KGHDR and CDR2 SFDVKD. This CDR3 contains 13 residues. The CDR3 DNA is TGTGCCACCAGTGATTCTCGGCAGTATGGCTACACCTTC. This encodes CATSDSRQYGYTF.

The gene calls are TRBV29-1 and TRBJ1-2; possibly TRBD1 for D (5 bases). There are 11 residues in the CDR3. Germline-derived CDR1 and CDR2 are SQVTM and ANQGSEA. Trimming took off 6 bases at V and 8 bases at J, with 13 bases between the two ends. The CDR3 DNA follows: TGCAGCGTGCGAGGAAGGGACGGCTACACCTTC. It encodes CSVRGRDGYTF.

This clonotype has just one count. V is TRBV3-1 and J is TRBJ2-4; D tentatively fits TRBD1 or TRBD2 (5 bases each). The germline CDR1 and CDR2 sequences are LGHDT and YNNKEL (reference sequence). V was clipped by 3 bases and J by 5 bases, with 11 bases between them. The CDR3 covers 14 residues. For the CDR3, the DNA is TGTGCCAGCAGCCAGCCGGGGCGGGAAAACATTCAGTACTTC. Encoded protein: CASSQPGRENIQYF.

A few counts support this clonotype. This chain's CDR3 is CASSQLPEGYLSDTQYF. The CDR3 nucleotides read TGTGCCAGCAGCCAACTCCCTGAGGGTTATTTATCAGATACGCAGTATTTT. The rearrangement joins TRBV14 to TRBJ2-3; D is possibly TRBD2 (5 bases). Germline loops: CDR1 SGHDN, CDR2 FVKESK. The CDR3 loop spans 17 amino acids. Trimming took 2 bases from V and 4 from J, leaving 19 bases between them.

This clonotype was seen more than once but under ten times. This chain uses TRBV29-1 with TRBJ2-2, with 8 bases matching TRBD1. The J segment lost 5 bases and the V segment lost 4 bases, leaving 6 bases of the junction unmatched. Germline V gene lookup returns CDR1 SQVTM and CDR2 ANQGSEA. The CDR3 has 14 residues. The CDR3 DNA is TGCAGCGTTGGGACAGGGCCGTGGACCGGGGAGCTGTTTTTT. Protein: CSVGTGPWTGELFF.

The rearrangement links TRBV7-2 to TRBJ2-3; 12 bases match TRBD2. Germline-derived CDR1 and CDR2 are SGHTA and FQGNSA. This CDR3 has 17 amino acids. V dropped 5 bases and J dropped 1; count of bases not matched to a gene: 7. CDR3 region: CASSPGASGRGTDTQYF. The CDR3 coding sequence is TGTGCCAGCAGCCCCGGGGCTAGCGGGAGGGGCACAGATACGCAGTATTTT.

The chain uses TRBV5-1 and TRBJ2-3, with D hard to call. CDR3 length: 15 amino acids. Trimming took 0 bases from V and 2 from J, leaving 10 bases between them. Germline CDR1 is SGHRS and CDR2 is YFSETQ. The chain's CDR3 is CASSLEAGLTDTQYF. CDR3 DNA: TGCGCCAGCAGCTTGGAGGCAGGCCTCACAGATACGCAGTATTTT.

This clonotype has only a few counts. This chain uses TRBV10-3 with TRBJ2-7, with unresolved D. TRBJ2-5 matches the DNA end more closely, so the J call is doubtful. Germline V gives CDR1 ENHRY, CDR2 SYGVKD. CDR3 length equals 14 residues. The CDR3 DNA reads as TGTGCCATCAGTGAGTCGGTGTACCAAGAGACCCAGTACTTC. Its translation: CAISESVYQETQYF.

This clonotype occurred many times. This chain connects TRBV30 to TRBJ1-1; D gene unclear. This CDR3 has 12 residues. With 7 bases removed from V and 7 bases from J, the gap between germline ends came to 16 bases. In germline, CDR1 is GTSNPN, CDR2 SVGIG (reference sequence). The CDR3 sequence: CASSRDGYEAFF. The CDR3, as DNA: TGTGCCTCCTCCCGAGACGGTTATGAAGCTTTCTTT.

This chain links TRBV10-2 with TRBJ2-5; tentative D call: TRBD1 (5 bases). The DNA end lines up better with TRBJ2-7; the J call may be wrong. In germline, CDR1 is WSHSY, CDR2 SAAADI. This CDR3 comprises 11 residues. CDR3 sequence reads: CASRTAYEQYF. CDR3 sequence (DNA): TGCGCCAGCAGGACAGCCTACGAGCAGTACTTC.

The rearrangement joins TRBV10-3 to TRBJ2-7, with D perhaps matching TRBD1 or TRBD2 (5 bases each). Germline CDR1 ENHRY, CDR2 SYGVKD. The length of the CDR3 is 16 residues. V shed 2 bases and J shed 0 bases, with 14 bases lying between them. The CDR3 DNA reads TGTGCCATCAGTGAGAGAGAGGGGTCGAGCTCCTACGAGCAGTACGTC. It specifies CAISEREGSSSYEQYV.

The chain recombines TRBV20-1 with TRBJ2-7; D ambiguous. This CDR3 contains 11 residues. The V gene's germline CDR1 is DFQATT and CDR2 SNEGSKA (reference sequence). Trimming pared 2 bases from V and 0 bases from J, leaving 2 bases between. CDR3 protein: CSARLSYEQYF. The DNA of the CDR3 is TGCAGTGCTAGACTCTCCTACGAGCAGTACTTC.

This chain links TRBV7-2 with TRBJ1-2; 7 bases match TRBD1. V lost 5 bases and J lost 4; bases outside the gene matches: 7. The CDR3 contains 14 residues. Looked up from germline, CDR1 is SGHTA and CDR2 is FQGNSA. The CDR3: CASSIPGQLYGYTF. CDR3 DNA: TGTGCCAGCAGCATACCGGGACAGCTCTATGGCTACACCTTC.

As regards this clonotype: The junction does not match germline at one end; this may be a read error. The V and J genes are TRBV27 and TRBJ2-3; perhaps D is TRBD1 or TRBD2 (6 bases each). The CDR3 loop spans 15 amino acids. Germline V CDR1 and CDR2: MNHEY, SMNVEV (reference sequence). This chain's CDR3 is CASSFWGAVTDSQYF. DNA for the CDR3: TGTGCCAGCAGTTTCTGGGGGGCGGTCACAGATTCGCAGTATTTT.